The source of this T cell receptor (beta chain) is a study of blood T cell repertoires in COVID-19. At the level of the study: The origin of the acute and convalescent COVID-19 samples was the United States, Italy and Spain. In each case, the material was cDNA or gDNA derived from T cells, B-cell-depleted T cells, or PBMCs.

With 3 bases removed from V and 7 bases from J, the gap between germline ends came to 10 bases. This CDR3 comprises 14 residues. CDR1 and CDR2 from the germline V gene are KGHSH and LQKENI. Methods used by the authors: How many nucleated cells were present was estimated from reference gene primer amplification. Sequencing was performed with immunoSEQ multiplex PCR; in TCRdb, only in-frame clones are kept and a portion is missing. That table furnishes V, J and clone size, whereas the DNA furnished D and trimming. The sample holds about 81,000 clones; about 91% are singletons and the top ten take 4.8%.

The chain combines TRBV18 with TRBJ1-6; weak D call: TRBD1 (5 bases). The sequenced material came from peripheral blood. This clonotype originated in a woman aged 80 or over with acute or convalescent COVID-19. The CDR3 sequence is CASSPLQGNSPLHF. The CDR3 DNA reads TGTGCCAGCTCACCGCTTCAGGGAAATTCACCCCTCCACTTT.